This entry concerns a single T cell receptor beta chain. Its target antigen remains unknown. No base quality information exists; no much larger clone differs at one position. This record comes from a study of CD8+CD57+ T cells in acquired aplastic anemia (dated by TCRdb to the late 2010s). In terms of the full investigation: DNA extracted from sorted CD4+ and CD8+ cells had a mean of approximately 3 ug, with a range of about 0.19 to 27.4 ug. CD8+CD57+ expansion was defined as frequency above the mean frequency observed in healthy subjects.

TCR beta VDJ combination and CDR3 sequence profiling used genomic DNA as the template. An Illumina HiSeq 2000 was the platform used for TCR repertoire sequencing. Concerning the study's data processing: Repertoire assessment relied on Simpson's diversity index, CDR3 size and DJ length profiles, and TRBV/TRBJ rearrangement plots. The most abundant DNA sequence in the deep sequencing data was taken as the immunodominant clone. CDR3 amino acid sequences were checked for sharing across subjects and were also compared against the VDJdb database and published repertoires. The public sequencing data were trimmed at Q25 with fastp and processed into clonotypes with MiXCR by TCRdb, which kept only in-frame beta chains. Every entry covers one CDR3 protein and lists the most common genes and DNA from its rows. These V and J calls derive from TCRdb rather than the authors' analysis. This sample is represented by 150,000 or so distinct CDR3 sequences; roughly 54% of them were singletons. The top ten constitute 12% of the sample.

Reading the germline V gene gives CDR1 WSHSY and CDR2 SAAADI. The CDR3 runs 14 residues from the cysteine to the phenylalanine. The only DNA kept is the CDR3, 42 bases in frame from the first base. V drops 6 bases and J drops 0 bases, leaving 11 bases in between. Expansion of CD8+CD57+ cells had been shown by flow cytometry in the patients chosen for sequencing. Every patient had a diagnosis of severe acquired aplastic anemia based on International Study of Aplastic Anemia and Agranulocytosis and Camitta criteria. At the time blood was sampled, none of the patients had received any therapy. In this study, sorted CD4+ and CD8+ T cells from the blood of healthy subjects and of severe aplastic anemia patients had their TCR repertoires deep-sequenced. Patients were enrolled in the USA under clinicaltrials.gov protocols 00001620, 01623167, 00001397, 00071045, 00081523 and 00961064. Ficoll-Paque density gradient centrifugation was used to isolate peripheral blood mononuclear cells. Before DNA was extracted, CD4+ and CD8+ T cells were sorted using either FACS or magnetic beads.

Overall results and qualifications from the work: CD8+ Simpson's diversity did not differ significantly between patients and healthy controls (P=0.060). Although 25 to 30 CD8+ CDR3 sequences were shared by patients and controls, these sequences appeared highly expressed in patients and within the immunodominant clones of patients.

In this chain, TRBV10-2 is recombined with TRBJ1-1; TRBD1 is perhaps the D gene, given 6 matching bases. The receptor was isolated from a human donor with aplastic anemia. Sequences were obtained from sorted CD4+, CD8+, or CD8+CD57+ T cells (not recorded which) from PBMCs. The DNA sequence follows: TGCGCCAGCAGACAGGGCCAATTGAACACTGAAGCTTTCTTT. This encodes CASRQGQLNTEAFF.